The rows below give T cell receptor beta chains drawn from one sample of a study of T-cell memory formation after mild COVID-19. TCRdb recomputed calls from the 5' RACE reads with MiXCR, one row per CDR3 protein. Counted here are 150,000 to 200,000 distinct CDR3 sequences, approximately 16% occurring once; the ten biggest clones make up under 2.5%. Sequencing input: PBMCs or a T cell subset sorted from them (not recorded which). These receptors came from an adult woman who had mild COVID-19 (a few samples of this study predate the infection). Cell type and time point are not known. The CDR3 runs from the conserved cysteine through the conserved F or W. The D gene is left open where the match is weak. Rows give clone size only sometimes, using once, few, many, or a class for an expanded clone.

j_call,d_call,clone_size,v_call,cdr3_nt,cdr3_aa
TRBJ2-7,-,-,TRBV11-2,TGTGCCAGCTCGGAGGCCCACTCCGGCGAGCAGTACTTC,CASSEAHSGEQYF
TRBJ2-3,-,-,TRBV5-8,TGTGCCAGCCACAAGGGGTTCCCCTTCTTTAGCACAGATACGCAGTATTTT,CASHKGFPFFSTDTQYF
TRBJ2-5,TRBD2,many,TRBV5-1,TGCGCCAGCAGCCAAGGACTAGCAGAAGAGACCCAGTACTTC,CASSQGLAEETQYF
TRBJ2-4,TRBD2,many,TRBV12-3/TRBV12-4,TGTGCCAGCAGTTTCGGGAGGGGAAACAAAAACATTCAGTACTTC,CASSFGRGNKNIQYF
TRBJ1-6,-,-,TRBV3-1,TGTGCCAGCAGCCAAGGAATAAATTCACCCCTCCACTTT,CASSQGINSPLHF
TRBJ1-2,TRBD1,-,TRBV11-3,TGTGCCAGCAGACGTTCACAGGGGGGGAACTATGGCTACACCTTC,CASRRSQGGNYGYTF
TRBJ2-7,TRBD2,few,TRBV10-2,TGCGCCAGCAGTGACCAGCGGGAGGCCACCTCGCAGCAGTACTTC,CASSDQREATSQQYF
TRBJ2-5,-,-,TRBV29-1,TGCAGCGTTCGGGGCCCTGGTGGGGAGACCCAGTACTTC,CSVRGPGGETQYF
TRBJ2-1,TRBD2,-,TRBV6-4,TGTGCCAGCAGTGACCATTTAGCGGGAGCCCCCAATGAGCAGTTCTTC,CASSDHLAGAPNEQFF
TRBJ2-5,TRBD1,few,TRBV6-5,TGTGCCAGCACAACAGGGGGCCAAGAGACCCAGTACTTC,CASTTGGQETQYF
TRBJ2-6,TRBD2,-,TRBV7-6,TGTGCCAGCAGCTTAGCCGGAGGGAGGGCTGGGGCCAACGTCCTGACTTTC,CASSLAGGRAGANVLTF
TRBJ2-3,TRBD2,-,TRBV6-2/TRBV6-3,TGTGCCAGCGATACCAGCACAGCGGGAGGTTGGACAGATACGCAGTATTTT,CASDTSTAGGWTDTQYF
TRBJ2-5,-,-,TRBV12-3/TRBV12-4,TGTGCCAGCAGTCCACAACAGGTATCTGAGACCCAGTACTTC,CASSPQQVSETQYF
TRBJ2-1,-,few,TRBV12-3/TRBV12-4,TGTGCCAGCAGTTCCCCGGGTGGTAACGCCTACAATGAGCAGTTCTTC,CASSSPGGNAYNEQFF
TRBJ1-2,-,-,TRBV29-1,TGCAGCGTTGGCCTGACAGGAGACTATGGCTACACCTTC,CSVGLTGDYGYTF
TRBJ1-1,-,-,TRBV30,TGTGCCTGGAGCGGGGACTCCGGAACTGAAGCTTTCTTT,CAWSGDSGTEAFF
TRBJ2-1,TRBD2,-,TRBV9,TGTGCCAGCGCGGAGAGACTAGCGGTTAATGAGCAGTTCTTC,CASAERLAVNEQFF
TRBJ2-7,-,few,TRBV28,TGTGCCAGCAGTTTTACGACAGGTCTCTACGAGCAGTACTTC,CASSFTTGLYEQYF
TRBJ2-5,TRBD1,few,TRBV19,TGTGCCAGTAGTATAGCCCCACTGACAGGGGATGAGACCCAGTACTTC,CASSIAPLTGDETQYF
TRBJ2-2,TRBD2,-,TRBV6-6,TGTGCCAGCAGTTCCGCGACTAGCTTGGGGGAGCTGTTTTTT,CASSSATSLGELFF
TRBJ2-7,-,few,TRBV7-8,TGTGCCAGCAGCCTCACTGTGGGGAAGGGGTACTTC,CASSLTVGKGYF
TRBJ2-3,TRBD2,few,TRBV5-1,TGCGCCAGCAGCAAAGATGGACTAGCGGGGACAGATACGCAGTATTTT,CASSKDGLAGTDTQYF
TRBJ1-1,-,-,TRBV7-9,TGTGCCAGCAGCTTAGATGGGAGTAACACTGAAGCTTTCTTT,CASSLDGSNTEAFF
TRBJ2-2,-,few,TRBV18,TGTGCCAGCTCATCCCCGACACTCTACACCGGGGAGCTGTTTTTT,CASSSPTLYTGELFF
TRBJ2-7,TRBD2,-,TRBV6-6,TGTGCCAGCACTCCCTCGGCGGGACTAGCGGGAGAGATGCAGTACTTC,CASTPSAGLAGEMQYF
TRBJ2-3,-,-,TRBV6-5,TGTGCCAGCAGTTTATCCATACAGGGCCCCACAGATACGCAGTATTTT,CASSLSIQGPTDTQYF
TRBJ2-3,-,many,TRBV12-3/TRBV12-4,TGTGCCAGCAGCTCGAGGACGGTTAGCACAGATACGCAGTATTTT,CASSSRTVSTDTQYF
TRBJ2-1,-,few,TRBV9,TGTGCCAGCAGCACCGGACTACCCAATGAGCAGTTCTTC,CASSTGLPNEQFF
TRBJ2-7,-,few,TRBV9,TGTGCCAGCAGCACTAGTGGAGACAGCTATTCCTACGAGCAGTACTTC,CASSTSGDSYSYEQYF
TRBJ2-7,TRBD1,few,TRBV20-1,TGCAGTGCTAGTGGACAGGGTGGGAACGAGCAGTACTTC,CSASGQGGNEQYF
TRBJ1-2,-,-,TRBV29-1,TGCAGCATACGTGCAGGGGAGGGCTACACCTTC,CSIRAGEGYTF
TRBJ2-7,-,-,TRBV20-1,TGCAGTGCTAGGGCCGACAGGACCTGGAGCTCCTACGAGCAGTACTTC,CSARADRTWSSYEQYF
TRBJ2-1,-,-,TRBV7-9,TGTGCCAGCAGCTTTGAGAACGGCGAGCAGTTCTTC,CASSFENGEQFF
TRBJ2-7,TRBD1,many,TRBV5-1,TGCGCCAGCAGCATCGGGGGACAGGGGGCGTACGAGCAGTACTTC,CASSIGGQGAYEQYF
TRBJ1-4,TRBD1,-,TRBV11-2,TGTGCCAGCAGCTTCGACAGGGGGCGAGAAAAACTGTTTTTT,CASSFDRGREKLFF
TRBJ2-3,-,few,TRBV6-6,TGTGCCAGCAGTTTTGGGGTTGTGGGAGATACGCAGTATTTT,CASSFGVVGDTQYF
TRBJ1-6,TRBD1,many,TRBV7-2,TGTGCCAGCAGCTCCGGGACAGGGGGATCACCCCTCCACTTT,CASSSGTGGSPLHF
TRBJ1-5,TRBD1,-,TRBV19,TGTGCCAGTAGCCAAGACAGGGGGGCCAATCAGCCCCAGCATTTT,CASSQDRGANQPQHF
TRBJ2-2,TRBD1,many,TRBV5-1,TGCGCCACTCACGAGGTGATTGGGACAGGGGACACCGGGGAGCTGTTTTTT,CATHEVIGTGDTGELFF
TRBJ2-2,TRBD1,-,TRBV20-1,TGCAGTGTGAGACAGGGCCTCACCGGGGAGCTGTTTTTT,CSVRQGLTGELFF
TRBJ2-1,-,-,TRBV28,TGTGCCAGCAGTTTTCTGTACAATGAGCAGTTCTTC,CASSFLYNEQFF
TRBJ2-1,TRBD2,few,TRBV15,TGTGCCACCAGCGACGTAGCGGGAGGGCCCGTGGTCGATGAGCAGTTCTTC,CATSDVAGGPVVDEQFF
TRBJ2-3,-,-,TRBV7-3,TGTGCCAGCAGCTCGCAACGGGGCTTGACAGATACGCAGTATTTT,CASSSQRGLTDTQYF
TRBJ2-7,TRBD1,-,TRBV4-1,TGCGCCAGCAGCCCAGCGGACAGGGACTTGGGGGAGCAGTACTTC,CASSPADRDLGEQYF
TRBJ2-1,TRBD2,few,TRBV7-2,TGTGCCAGCAGCAAGGGACTAGCGGGAGGTGGGCCCTCCTACAATGAGCAGTTCTTC,CASSKGLAGGGPSYNEQFF
TRBJ1-2,-,-,TRBV20-1,TGCAGTGCCCCCTCTATATACTATGGCTACACCTTC,CSAPSIYYGYTF
TRBJ2-7,-,-,TRBV24-1,TGTGCCACCAGCGAAGGGGGTAAGGAGTACGAGCAGTACTTC,CATSEGGKEYEQYF
TRBJ1-1,-,-,TRBV5-1,TGCGCCAGCAGCTCCGGACAGTTACAAGAAGCTTTCTTT,CASSSGQLQEAFF
TRBJ1-2,-,few,TRBV5-1,TGCGCCAGCAGCTTGGGGTCAGCGCCTCCTAACTATGGCTACACCTTC,CASSLGSAPPNYGYTF
TRBJ1-5,TRBD1,few,TRBV18,TGTGCCAGCTCACCAGGACAGGAGCTCAATCAGCCCCAGCATTTT,CASSPGQELNQPQHF
TRBJ2-7,-,few,TRBV7-2,TGTGCCAGCAGCCGATCTAGCGTTCGAAGCTCCTACGAGCAGTACTTC,CASSRSSVRSSYEQYF